These T cell receptor beta chains were read from a single sample in a study of shared clonotypes between healthy human individuals. Profiled with immunoSEQ multiplex PCR; TCRdb holds only in-frame clones, not every one. The sample consists of roughly 1,500,000 clones, approximately 98% of them appearing once. The specimen was naive CD4+ T cells sorted from blood. Receptors originate from a man aged 25-45 years in good health. The CDR3 runs from the conserved cysteine through the conserved F or W. The D gene is left open where the match is weak. The size entry is marked missing in some rows and otherwise reads once, few, many or a size class.

CDR3aa	CDR3nt	d_gene	v_gene	abundance	j_gene
CASSLPGSRDYGYTF	TGTGCCAGCAGCTTGCCCGGGTCCAGGGACTATGGCTACACCTTC	NA	TRBV5-6	NA	TRBJ1-2
CASSSQGRAPDTQYF	TGTGCCAGCAGTTCCCAGGGGAGGGCCCCAGATACGCAGTATTTT	NA	TRBV27	NA	TRBJ2-3
CASSLQVGQGYEQYF	TGTGCCAGCAGCCTCCAAGTTGGACAAGGCTACGAGCAGTACTTC	NA	TRBV14	NA	TRBJ2-7
CAISERGLAGSSTFDEQFF	TGTGCCATCAGTGAGAGGGGACTAGCGGGATCGAGTACTTTTGATGAGCAGTTCTTC	TRBD2	TRBV10-3	NA	TRBJ2-1
CASRAGTGPYEQYF	TGTGCCAGCAGAGCCGGGACAGGGCCATACGAGCAGTACTTC	TRBD1	TRBV5-4	once	TRBJ2-7
CASSLNDDQAHGYTF	TGTGCCAGCTCATTAAATGACGACCAGGCACATGGCTACACCTTC	NA	TRBV18	NA	TRBJ1-2
CASSHKAGTVAEQYF	TGTGCCAGCAGCCATAAAGCGGGAACCGTTGCTGAGCAGTACTTC	TRBD2	TRBV13	NA	TRBJ2-7
CASSYRRTGAIQPQHF	TGTGCCAGCAGTTACAGGAGGACAGGGGCTATACAGCCCCAGCATTTT	TRBD1	TRBV6-6	NA	TRBJ1-5
CASSEGGLGNQPQHF	TGTGCCAGCAGTGAGGGGGGATTAGGCAATCAGCCCCAGCATTTT	NA	TRBV6-1	NA	TRBJ1-5
CASSLARQSTEAFF	TGCGCCAGCAGCTTGGCACGACAGAGCACTGAAGCTTTCTTT	NA	TRBV5-1	NA	TRBJ1-1
CASSPNPTGGGYTF	TGTGCCAGCAGCCCGAACCCCACGGGGGGTGGCTACACCTTC	NA	TRBV7-2	NA	TRBJ1-2
CASSPYWDSRRRGYTF	TGTGCCAGCAGTCCCTACTGGGACTCTCGAAGGAGAGGCTACACCTTC	NA	TRBV27	NA	TRBJ1-2
CASSVDYYQETQYF	TGTGCCAGCAGCGTAGACTATTATCAAGAGACCCAGTACTTC	NA	TRBV9	NA	TRBJ2-5
CASSLVGLSYGYTF	TGTGCCAGCAGCCTTGTAGGGCTGAGCTATGGCTACACCTTC	NA	TRBV28	NA	TRBJ1-2
CASSPSGTHYEQYF	TGTGCCAGCAGCCCCTCCGGGACCCACTACGAGCAGTACTTC	NA	TRBV9	few	TRBJ2-7
CASSLAWFRASGREPNEQFF	TGTGCCAGCAGCTTAGCGTGGTTTCGGGCTAGCGGGAGGGAACCCAATGAGCAGTTCTTC	TRBD2	TRBV7-6	NA	TRBJ2-1
CAISEGQGLAKNIQYF	TGTGCCATCAGTGAGGGGCAGGGCCTAGCCAAAAACATTCAGTACTTC	NA	TRBV10-3	once	TRBJ2-4
CASSLGPAGNTIYF	TGTGCCAGCAGCTTAGGACCGGCGGGAAACACCATATATTTT	NA	TRBV7-9	NA	TRBJ1-3
CASSPLDRGETQYF	TGTGCCAGCTCACCACTGGACAGGGGAGAGACCCAGTACTTC	TRBD1	TRBV18	once	TRBJ2-5
CASSQRLAGGENEQFF	TGTGCCAGCAGCCAGAGACTAGCGGGAGGGGAGAATGAGCAGTTCTTC	TRBD2	TRBV4-2	NA	TRBJ2-1
CASSLGDRGYEQYF	TGTGCCAGCAGCCTAGGTGACAGGGGTTACGAGCAGTACTTC	TRBD1	TRBV7-6	NA	TRBJ2-7
CASSEKHRVGPEAFF	TGTGCCAGCAGTGAAAAACACAGGGTAGGACCAGAAGCTTTCTTT	NA	TRBV25-1	NA	TRBJ1-1
CASSLSGGYNEQFF	TGTGCCAGCAGTTTGAGCGGGGGCTACAATGAGCAGTTCTTC	TRBD2	TRBV27	NA	TRBJ2-1
CASSPSGTSGREQFF	TGTGCCAGCAGCCCGTCCGGGACTAGCGGGAGGGAGCAGTTCTTC	TRBD2	TRBV27	NA	TRBJ2-1
CASRKDSGIYGYTF	TGTGCCAGCAGGAAAGACAGTGGAATCTATGGCTACACCTTC	NA	TRBV6-1	NA	TRBJ1-2
CATTDATSGIQETQYF	TGTGCCACCACCGATGCGACTAGCGGGATTCAAGAGACCCAGTACTTC	TRBD2	TRBV15	NA	TRBJ2-5
CASSVGQGPHGQYF	TGTGCCAGTAGTGTGGGACAGGGTCCCCACGGGCAGTACTTC	TRBD1	TRBV19	NA	TRBJ2-7
CASSLRLAGVSYGANVLTF	TGTGCCAGCAGCCTAAGACTAGCGGGAGTATCGTACGGGGCCAACGTCCTGACTTTC	TRBD2	TRBV5-5	NA	TRBJ2-6
CASSLREIGGLGYGYTF	TGTGCCAGCAGCCTTCGCGAAATAGGGGGCCTGGGGTATGGCTACACCTTC	TRBD1	TRBV5-6	once	TRBJ1-2
CASSLAPGGGGNTIYF	TGTGCCAGCAGCTTGGCGCCCGGGGGCGGTGGAAACACCATATATTTT	NA	TRBV5-5	NA	TRBJ1-3
CASKFAHTIYF	TGTGCCAGCAAGTTCGCGCACACCATATATTTT	NA	TRBV6-5	NA	TRBJ1-3
CASSSSGTASTDTQYF	TGTGCCAGCAGCTCTAGCGGGACCGCTAGCACAGATACGCAGTATTTT	TRBD2	TRBV5-6	NA	TRBJ2-3
CAISESGQPQHF	TGTGCCATCAGTGAATCAGGACAGCCCCAGCATTTT	NA	TRBV10-3	NA	TRBJ1-5
CASSPTRQPPYNEQFF	TGTGCCAGCTCACCAACAAGGCAGCCACCCTACAATGAGCAGTTCTTC	NA	TRBV18	NA	TRBJ2-1
CASSLGSGSTDTQYF	TGTGCCAGCAGCTTGGGTAGCGGGAGCACAGATACGCAGTATTTT	TRBD2	TRBV5-8	NA	TRBJ2-3
CASSSLGLAEYNEQFF	TGTGCCAGCAGCTCGCTGGGACTAGCGGAATACAATGAGCAGTTCTTC	TRBD2	TRBV7-9	NA	TRBJ2-1
CASTIFGASNTEAFF	TGTGCCAGCACCATTTTTGGGGCTTCTAACACTGAAGCTTTCTTT	NA	TRBV5-8	NA	TRBJ1-1
CASSFSTGNYEQYF	TGTGCCAGCAGCTTTTCGACAGGTAACTACGAGCAGTACTTC	NA	TRBV7-2	NA	TRBJ2-7
CASGTRSDTQYF	TGCGCCAGCGGGACTAGGTCAGATACGCAGTATTTT	TRBD2	TRBV10-2	once	TRBJ2-3
CSATGFVVHNEQFF	TGCAGCGCCACAGGGTTTGTAGTCCACAATGAGCAGTTCTTC	NA	TRBV29-1	NA	TRBJ2-1
CASRLAGGMETQYF	TGTGCCAGTAGACTAGCGGGAGGGATGGAGACCCAGTACTTC	TRBD2	TRBV19	NA	TRBJ2-5
CASSPKGQTNTEAFF	TGTGCCAGCTCGCCAAAGGGACAGACGAACACTGAAGCTTTCTTT	TRBD1	TRBV18	NA	TRBJ1-1
CASSRTGSTDTQYF	TGTGCCAGCAGCCGGACAGGGTCGACAGATACGCAGTATTTT	TRBD1	TRBV6-5	NA	TRBJ2-3
CASSLVGETGPYEQYF	TGTGCCAGCAGCTTAGTGGGGGAGACAGGCCCCTACGAGCAGTACTTC	NA	TRBV7-6	NA	TRBJ2-7
CASRLHGQGADTGELFF	TGCGCCAGCCGTTTGCATGGGCAGGGGGCAGACACCGGGGAGCTGTTTTTT	TRBD1	TRBV23-1	NA	TRBJ2-2
CASSPGLATIYEQYF	TGTGCCAGCAGCCCGGGACTAGCGACAATCTACGAGCAGTACTTC	TRBD2	TRBV5-5	NA	TRBJ2-7